These T cell receptor beta chains were read from a single sample in a study of post-analysis software for immune sequencing data. In TCRdb, the PCR reads were re-called with MiXCR into one record per CDR3 protein. This sample has fewer than 850,000 distinct CDR3 sequences, with roughly 46% found just once. Sequenced sample: blood. These receptors all come from a girl aged 10-17 years with multiple sclerosis. The CDR3 runs from the conserved cysteine through the conserved F or W. Each record gives: clone size, D gene, J gene, V gene, CDR3 DNA, CDR3 protein. D genes are given only for firm matches. Clone size is stated in some rows and not others, as once, few, many or a class when expanded.

-	TRBD2	TRBJ2-1	TRBV7-9	TGTGCCAGCAGCTTATCGACTAGCGAGAATGAGCAGTTCTTC	CASSLSTSENEQFF
-	-	TRBJ1-5	TRBV20-1	TGCAGTGCTACGAAGTCCGGGGGCTGGGAGCCCCAGCATTTT	CSATKSGGWEPQHF
-	TRBD2	TRBJ2-5	TRBV12-3/TRBV12-4	TGTGCCAGCAGTCCCGATGATAGCGGGAATATCCCCCCCGATGAGCAGTACTTC	CASSPDDSGNIPPDEQYF
-	TRBD2	TRBJ2-7	TRBV12-3/TRBV12-4	TGTGCCAGCAGTTTTGGGGGGGGAGACGAGCAGTACTTC	CASSFGGGDEQYF
-	-	TRBJ1-2	TRBV20-1	TGCAGTGCTAGAGACGAAAGGGTATTTGACTATGGCTACACCTTC	CSARDERVFDYGYTF
-	TRBD1	TRBJ2-7	TRBV7-2	TGTGCCAACAGCCTAGCAGACAGGGGGGTCCACGAGCAGTACTTC	CANSLADRGVHEQYF
-	TRBD1	TRBJ2-2	TRBV6-1	TGTGCCAGCAGTGACCCCCAGACAGGGATCAGGGGCACCGGGGAGCTGTTTTTT	CASSDPQTGIRGTGELFF
-	-	TRBJ2-7	TRBV6-2/TRBV6-3	TGTGCCAGCAGTTATCCGGCATCCCTAGCCTCTTACGAGCAGTACTTC	CASSYPASLASYEQYF
-	-	TRBJ2-1	TRBV29-1	TGCAGCGCCAAATCCAGTTTACTGAACAATGAGCAGTTCTTC	CSAKSSLLNNEQFF
-	-	TRBJ2-7	TRBV20-1	TGCAGTGCTCAAAGGGACTCCTACGAGCAGTACTTC	CSAQRDSYEQYF
-	-	TRBJ1-1	TRBV6-1	TGTGCCAGCAGGGTTTACACTGAAGCTTTCTTT	CASRVYTEAFF
few	-	TRBJ1-2	TRBV7-7	TGTGCTAGCAGCTTAGGGGTCGAGCCGGGGGCCGGACCGGGGACTTCCCCCACGTATGGCTACACCTTC	CASSLGVEPGAGPGTSPTYGYTF
-	-	TRBJ2-7	TRBV6-2/TRBV6-3	TGTGCCAGCAGTTACGACGGGACCTCCTACGAGCAGTACTTC	CASSYDGTSYEQYF
-	-	TRBJ2-1	TRBV5-6	TGTGCCAGCAGCCCGGACCCTCCTTCGGGCAATGAGCAGTTCTTC	CASSPDPPSGNEQFF
few	TRBD2	TRBJ2-7	TRBV12-3/TRBV12-4	TGTGCCAGCATGAGGACTAGCTTCTACGAGCAGTACTTC	CASMRTSFYEQYF
-	-	TRBJ1-2	TRBV20-1	TGCAGTGCTAGCCCCGCCGGGGACGGGGTTGGCTACACCTTC	CSASPAGDGVGYTF
-	-	TRBJ2-5	TRBV14	TGTGCCAGCAGCGACCGGAAGGACCAAGAGACCCAGTACTTC	CASSDRKDQETQYF
-	-	TRBJ2-3	TRBV5-6	TGTGCCAGCAGCCCGGAAGTAGTGGGAGATACGCAGTATTTT	CASSPEVVGDTQYF
-	TRBD2	TRBJ2-1	TRBV9	TGTGCCAGCAGCCTGAGACTAGCGGGAGCTGTGAATGAGCAGTTCTTC	CASSLRLAGAVNEQFF
few	TRBD2	TRBJ2-4	TRBV6-5	TGTGCCAGCAGTTACTCGAATATAGCGGGGCACATTCAGTACTTC	CASSYSNIAGHIQYF
-	-	TRBJ2-1	TRBV5-1	TGCGCCAGCAGCGAAAACCGGGACAAGCAGTTCTTC	CASSENRDKQFF
-	-	TRBJ2-7	TRBV20-1	TGCAGTGCTATGGGCGGCTCAGAGAAGGGCGAGCAGTACTTC	CSAMGGSEKGEQYF
few	-	TRBJ1-2	TRBV6-5	TGTGCCAGCACCCCGGGACGGGTCGAGGGCTACACCTTC	CASTPGRVEGYTF
-	-	TRBJ1-1	TRBV7-9	TGTGCCAGCAGCTTGGTAACCAACACTGAAGCTTTCTTT	CASSLVTNTEAFF
few	-	TRBJ2-7	TRBV27	TGTGCCAGCAGCCGGACTCCGGATAGGACCTACGAGCAGTACTTC	CASSRTPDRTYEQYF
-	TRBD1	TRBJ2-7	TRBV12-3/TRBV12-4	TGTGCCAGCAGTCCCGACAGGGGGCAGTCCTACGAGCAGTACTTC	CASSPDRGQSYEQYF
-	TRBD2	TRBJ2-3	TRBV10-2	TGCGCCAGCAGCCCACTAGCGCCTAGCACAGATACGCAGTATTTT	CASSPLAPSTDTQYF
-	-	TRBJ2-7	TRBV7-2	TGTGCCAGCAGCTTCGGGTTCGGGGAGCACTACGAGCAGTACTTC	CASSFGFGEHYEQYF
once	-	TRBJ1-1	TRBV5-6	TGTGCCAGCAACTTGGAACAGGGCGGGGGGTACACTGAAGCTTTCTTT	CASNLEQGGGYTEAFF
few	-	TRBJ2-3	TRBV7-9	TGTGCCAGCACGACCGGGGCGGAGAGAGATACGCAGTATTTT	CASTTGAERDTQYF
-	TRBD2	TRBJ2-5	TRBV7-2	TGTGCCAGCAGCTTAGGATCGGGAGGCCCCGGGGAGACCCAGTACTTC	CASSLGSGGPGETQYF
-	-	TRBJ2-5	TRBV7-9	TGTGCCGGGGCTAGCGGACAGTACCAGGAGACCCAGTACTTC	CAGASGQYQETQYF
-	TRBD2	TRBJ2-5	TRBV3-1	TGTGCCAGCAGCCAAGAGTTGGGACTAGCGGGCGCCGAGACCCAGTACTTC	CASSQELGLAGAETQYF
few	TRBD2	TRBJ2-3	TRBV5-1	TGCGCCAGCAGCTTGGCCCCTAGCGGGAGCGATACGCAGTATTTT	CASSLAPSGSDTQYF
few	TRBD1	TRBJ2-5	TRBV7-2	TGTGCCAGCAGCCTTGGACAGGGATGGTACCAAGAGACCCAGTACTTC	CASSLGQGWYQETQYF
-	-	TRBJ2-1	TRBV20-1	TGCAGTGCTAGCCTGAAGAATGAGCAGTTCTTC	CSASLKNEQFF
few	-	TRBJ2-7	TRBV29-1	TGCAGCGTAGGAGAAAACCGGGATTACTACGAGCAGTACTTC	CSVGENRDYYEQYF
few	TRBD2	TRBJ2-1	TRBV15	TGTGCCACCAGCAGAGCTAGCGGGATTTACAATGAGCAGTTCTTC	CATSRASGIYNEQFF
-	TRBD1	TRBJ2-7	TRBV27	TGTGCCAGCAGCCCCCAGGGGGCGGGAGAGCAGTACTTC	CASSPQGAGEQYF
once	-	TRBJ2-7	TRBV6-6	TGTGCCAGCAGCCGGATCGTTCGGCAGGCCGTTCTACTCGAGCAGTACTTC	CASSRIVRQAVLLEQYF
-	-	TRBJ1-2	TRBV3-1	TGTGCCAGCAGCCAGGCCGAGAACTATGGCTACACCTTC	CASSQAENYGYTF
-	TRBD1	TRBJ2-5	TRBV6-5	TGTGCCAGCAGTTACCCCGGACAGGGGGAGACCCAGTACTTC	CASSYPGQGETQYF
few	-	TRBJ2-5	TRBV9	TGTGCCAGCAGCGTAGAGATAGGGACGGCGCAGTACTTC	CASSVEIGTAQYF
-	TRBD1	TRBJ1-2	TRBV7-9	TGTGCCAGCAGCTTAATCGGACAGGCCAACTATGGCTACACCTTC	CASSLIGQANYGYTF
-	-	TRBJ2-1	TRBV20-1	TGCAGTGCTAGAGAAGAACAGGGATCCAATGAGCAGTTCTTC	CSAREEQGSNEQFF
-	TRBD2	TRBJ2-7	TRBV5-1	TGCGCCAGCAGCTTAAATAGCGGGAGTTTCTACGAGCAGTACTTC	CASSLNSGSFYEQYF
few	-	TRBJ2-7	TRBV12-3/TRBV12-4	TGTGCCAGCAGTTCGGCGGGATTGATATACGAGCAGTACTTC	CASSSAGLIYEQYF
-	-	TRBJ2-3	TRBV29-1	TGCAGCGTTCTGAGCGGAGACTACACAGATACGCAGTATTTT	CSVLSGDYTDTQYF
-	-	TRBJ2-2	TRBV7-9	TGTGCCAGCAGCTTTGAGGGTTTCACCGGGGAGCTGTTTTTT	CASSFEGFTGELFF
-	TRBD1	TRBJ2-7	TRBV29-1	TGCAGCGTTGGCGAGACAGGGTCCAACGAGCAGTACTTC	CSVGETGSNEQYF
-	TRBD2	TRBJ2-3	TRBV14	TGTGCCAGCAGCCACACTAGCGCAGATACGCAGTATTTT	CASSHTSADTQYF
-	TRBD2	TRBJ2-1	TRBV4-2	TGTGCCAGCAGACCGGGGGGGAGCGGGGTTTACAATGAGCAGTTCTTC	CASRPGGSGVYNEQFF
-	-	TRBJ2-3	TRBV4-3	TGCGCCAGCAGCCCCAGGCCCCGTACGGGTGATACGCAGTATTTT	CASSPRPRTGDTQYF
few	-	TRBJ1-6	TRBV24-1	TGTGCCGAAGTGAGAGCCAGGACGGAGAGCTCCTATAATTCACCCCTCCACTTT	CAEVRARTESSYNSPLHF